The 5 T cell receptor beta chains below were found in one sample sequenced in a study of cytomegalovirus exposure and HLA in healthy donors. This table comes from immunoSEQ multiplex PCR, and its TCRdb copy is limited to in-frame clones, with some not included. The repertoire includes around 180,000 clones, about 83% of them detected once, and about 1.6% sits in the top ten. The sequenced material came from PBMCs. These receptors originate from a woman aged 18-30 years in good health and CMV-seronegative.

J is TRBJ2-1 and V is TRBV4-1; 11 positions agree with TRBD2. Germline CDR1 reads MGHRA; CDR2 reads YSYEKL. The CDR3 spans 16 residues. V trimming: 0 bases; J trimming: 8 bases; junction bases outside the gene matches: 6. CDR3 loop: CASSQETSGTLHEQFF. DNA for the CDR3: TGCGCCAGCAGCCAAGAGACTAGCGGGACTTTACATGAGCAGTTCTTC.

As DNA, the CDR3 is TGTGCCAGCAGGACAGGAGCGGGGGAGCTGTTTTTT. It codes for CASRTGAGELFF. The gene calls are TRBV27 and TRBJ2-2, with D possibly matching TRBD1 (6 bases). CDR3 length equals 12 residues. Germline V gives CDR1 MNHEY, CDR2 SMNVEV (reference sequence). V was clipped by 6 bases and J by 8 bases, with 10 bases between them.

The chain recombines TRBV5-1 with TRBJ2-2; the D gene is possibly TRBD1 (6 bases). Germline-derived CDR1 and CDR2 are SGHRS and YFSETQ. There are 15 residues in the CDR3. Deletions cut 5 bases from V and 6 bases from J, with 17 bases between. The CDR3 DNA sequence: TGCGCCAGCAGAAGCCCACAGGGTTTAGCCGGGGAGCTGTTTTTT. Its translation is CASRSPQGLAGELFF.

J is TRBJ2-1 and V is TRBV19; perhaps TRBD1 as D (5 bases). Trimming stripped 2 bases from V and 9 bases from J, with 8 bases between. Per the germline V gene, CDR1 is LNHDA and CDR2 is SQIVND (reference sequence). The CDR3 is 12 residues long. As DNA, the CDR3 is TGTGCCAGTAGTATAACAGGAGCTGAGCAGTTCTTC. This codes for CASSITGAEQFF.

The chain joins TRBV6-5 to TRBJ2-7, with 9 bases fitting TRBD2. Germline V gene data show CDR1 as MNHEY and CDR2 as SVGAGI. CDR3 length equals 16 residues. V lost 2 bases, J lost 3 bases, and 8 bases stayed unmatched. CDR3 residues: CASSYGSSGTVYEQYF. DNA for the CDR3: TGTGCCAGCAGTTACGGATCTAGCGGGACTGTCTACGAGCAGTACTTC.